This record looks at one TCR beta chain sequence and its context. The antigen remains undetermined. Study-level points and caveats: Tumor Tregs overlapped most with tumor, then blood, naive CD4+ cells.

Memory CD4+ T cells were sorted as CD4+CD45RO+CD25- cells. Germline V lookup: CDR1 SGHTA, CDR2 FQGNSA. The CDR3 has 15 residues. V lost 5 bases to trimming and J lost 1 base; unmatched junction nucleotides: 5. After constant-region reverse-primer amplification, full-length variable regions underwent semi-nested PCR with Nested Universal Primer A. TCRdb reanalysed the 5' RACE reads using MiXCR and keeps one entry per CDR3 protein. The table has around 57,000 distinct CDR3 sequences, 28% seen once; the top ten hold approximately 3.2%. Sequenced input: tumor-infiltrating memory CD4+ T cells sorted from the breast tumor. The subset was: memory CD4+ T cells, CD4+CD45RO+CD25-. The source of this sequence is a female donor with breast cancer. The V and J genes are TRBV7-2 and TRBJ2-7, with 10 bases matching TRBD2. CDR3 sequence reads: CASSGAGGKSYEQYF. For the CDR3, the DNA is TGTGCCAGCAGCGGAGCGGGAGGGAAATCCTACGAGCAGTACTTC.